Shown below are 9 T cell receptor beta chains from a single sample sequenced in a study of cytomegalovirus exposure and HLA in healthy donors. PCR used 60 Vbeta primers and 13 Jbeta primers. The method was immunoSEQ multiplex PCR; TCRdb's version includes in-frame clones alone and lacks a portion of them. The table lists 150,000 or so clones, over 65% of them singletons. The sequenced material came from PBMCs. These receptors all come from a man in his thirties or forties in good health and CMV-seronegative.

V is TRBV14 and J is TRBJ1-1; D uncertain. The CDR3 has 13 amino acids. Trimming took 1 base from V and 1 from J, leaving 4 bases between them. CDR1 and CDR2 (germline): SGHDN, FVKESK. This chain's CDR3 is CASSQAGNTEAFF. The DNA for the CDR3 is TGTGCCAGCAGCCAAGCCGGGAACACTGAAGCTTTCTTT.

The CDR3: CASSPDRGNEKLFF. The DNA for the CDR3 is TGTGCCAGCAGCCCCGACAGGGGCAATGAAAAACTGTTTTTT. The chain is built from TRBV7-9 and TRBJ1-4, with TRBD1 matching 8 bases. J was trimmed by 5 bases and V by 5 bases; bases with no gene match: 4. The CDR3 is 14 amino acids. Germline loops: CDR1 SEHNR, CDR2 FQNEAQ (reference sequence).

In nucleotides, the CDR3 is TGTGCCAGCAGCCTAACTTACCGCAGGCGCACAGATACGCAGTATTTT. This gives the protein CASSLTYRRRTDTQYF. The chain employs TRBV27 and TRBJ2-3; D gene uncertain. Between the trimmed V and J ends, which lost 6 bases and 1 base, there was a span of 17 bases. Looked up from germline, CDR1 is MNHEY and CDR2 is SMNVEV (reference sequence). The CDR3 contains 16 residues.

CDR3 residues: CASSLKQSSYNEQFF. CDR3 coding DNA: TGTGCCAGCAGTTTAAAACAGAGCTCCTACAATGAGCAGTTCTTC. The V and J genes are TRBV28 and TRBJ2-1; D gene ambiguous. The CDR3 spans 15 residues. The ends were cut back, 2 bases at V and 0 bases at J, with 8 bases in the middle. In germline, CDR1 is MDHEN, CDR2 SYDVKM.

V and J are TRBV28 and TRBJ1-1; D is uncertain. The ends were cut back, 7 bases at V and 4 bases at J, with 10 bases in the middle. Germline V lookup: CDR1 MDHEN, CDR2 SYDVKM. The CDR3 extends over 12 amino acids. Here the CDR3 DNA reads TGTGCCAGCACCGCACGGGGCACTGAAGCTTTCTTT. It codes for CASTARGTEAFF. The full variable domain, rest sourced from reference TRBV28 and TRBJ1-1, is DVKVTQSSRYLVKRTGEKVFLECVQDMDHENMFWYRQDPGLGLRLIYFSYDVKMKEKGDIPEGYSVSREKKERFSLILESASTNQTSMYLCASTARGTEAFFGQGTRLTVV.

This clone has only a few counts. A read error may produce the germline difference seen at one junction end. V gene TRBV28 combines with J gene TRBJ1-5; D call uncertain. The germline V gene has CDR1 MDHEN and CDR2 SYDVKM. This CDR3 has 14 amino acids. The CDR3 is CASSLPDSNQPQNF. In DNA, the CDR3 is TGTGCCAGCAGTTTACCAGATAGCAATCAGCCCCAGAATTTT.

This chain uses TRBV18 with TRBJ1-1; D remains ambiguous. Trimming took off 5 bases at V and 2 bases at J, with 9 bases between the two ends. The germline gives CDR1 KGHSH, CDR2 LQKENI. The CDR3 is 13 amino acids. The CDR3 protein is CASSANSNTEAFF. The CDR3 coding sequence is TGTGCCAGCTCAGCGAACTCCAACACTGAAGCTTTCTTT.

The rearrangement joins TRBV4-1 to TRBJ2-7; 13 positions match TRBD2. Germline lookup yields CDR1 MGHRA and CDR2 YSYEKL. The J segment lost 0 bases and the V segment lost 0 bases, leaving 11 bases of the junction unmatched. The CDR3 is made up of 20 amino acids. CDR3 nucleotide sequence: TGCGCCAGCAGCCAAGATTTTGGACTAGCGGGGGCCCCGAGCTCCTACGAGCAGTACTTC. Its translation: CASSQDFGLAGAPSSYEQYF.

CDR3 bases: TGTGCCAGCAGCGTAGGGGTCACGGGGGATACGCAGTATTTT. Amino acids: CASSVGVTGDTQYF. This sequence joins TRBV9 and TRBJ2-3, with a possible D match to TRBD2 (5 bases). Germline V gene data show CDR1 as SGDLS and CDR2 as YYNGEE. V was trimmed by 0 bases and J by 6 bases, leaving 11 bases between them. This CDR3 is 14 amino acids long.